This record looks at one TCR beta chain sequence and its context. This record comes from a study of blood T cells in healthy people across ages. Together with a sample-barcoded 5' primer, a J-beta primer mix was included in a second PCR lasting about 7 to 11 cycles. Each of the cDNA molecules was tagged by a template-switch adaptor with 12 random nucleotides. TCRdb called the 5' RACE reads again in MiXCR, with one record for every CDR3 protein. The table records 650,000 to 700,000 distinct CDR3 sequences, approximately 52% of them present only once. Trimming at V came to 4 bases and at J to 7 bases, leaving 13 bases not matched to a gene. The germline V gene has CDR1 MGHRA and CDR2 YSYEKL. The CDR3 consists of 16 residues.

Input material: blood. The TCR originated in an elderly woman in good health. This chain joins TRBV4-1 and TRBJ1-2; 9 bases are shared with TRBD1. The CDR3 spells CASSPVGTGRKSGYTF. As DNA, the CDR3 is TGCGCCAGCAGCCCCGTCGGGACAGGGCGGAAGAGTGGCTACACCTTC.